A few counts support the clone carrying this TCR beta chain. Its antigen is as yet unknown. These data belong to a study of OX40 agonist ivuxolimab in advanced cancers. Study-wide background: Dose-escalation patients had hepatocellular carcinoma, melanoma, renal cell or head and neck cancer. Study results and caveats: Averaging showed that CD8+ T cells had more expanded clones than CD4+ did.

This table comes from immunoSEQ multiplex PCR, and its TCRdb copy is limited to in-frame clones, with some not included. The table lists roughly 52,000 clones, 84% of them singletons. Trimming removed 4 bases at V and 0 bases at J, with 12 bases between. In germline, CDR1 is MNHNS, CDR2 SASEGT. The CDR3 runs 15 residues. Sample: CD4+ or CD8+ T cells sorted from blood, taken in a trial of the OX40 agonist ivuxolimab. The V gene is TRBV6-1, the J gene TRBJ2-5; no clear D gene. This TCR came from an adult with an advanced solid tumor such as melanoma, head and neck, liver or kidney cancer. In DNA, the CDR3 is TGTGCCAGCAGTGTCGAGGCTAGGAACCAAGAGACCCAGTACTTC. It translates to CASSVEARNQETQYF.